This T cell receptor beta chain was identified in a study of blood T cell repertoires in COVID-19. Study-level information: From the United States, Italy and Spain came samples of acute and convalescent COVID-19. T cells, B-cell-depleted T cells, or PBMCs provided the cDNA or gDNA that served as material.

The V gene's germline CDR1 is KGHSH and CDR2 LQKENI. Germline trimming cut 6 bases from V and 0 bases from J; bases unmatched to any gene: 9. CDR3 length: 16 residues. In the authors' workflow: From reference gene primer amplification, estimates of nucleated cell counts were derived. TCRdb keeps only in-frame clones here, not all; method: immunoSEQ multiplex PCR. V, J and clone size were drawn from that table, and D and trimming were deduced from the DNA. The data show around 63,000 clones, 86% seen once. Sample: peripheral blood. The TCR was taken from a woman over 75 with acute or convalescent COVID-19. The V and J genes are TRBV18 and TRBJ1-1; 8 positions agree with TRBD1. DNA of the CDR3: TGTGCCAGCTCGAGACAGGGGACACTAATGAACACTGAAGCTTTCTTT. Encoded protein: CASSRQGTLMNTEAFF.